Listed below are T cell receptor beta chains from one sample, sequenced in a study of blood T cell repertoires in COVID-19. The repertoire was sequenced with immunoSEQ multiplex PCR; TCRdb's copy has only in-frame clones and lacks some. The sample carries approximately 150,000 clones, about 91% recorded once. Sequencing input: peripheral blood. All receptors derive from a woman aged 55-70 years who had recovered from COVID-19. Each CDR3 is given with its conserved first and last residue. The D gene is left open where the match is weak. A clone size is listed for some rows: how often the clone was seen (once, few, many), or a class if it is expanded.

V gene	J gene	D gene	clone size	CDR3 DNA	CDR3 protein
TRBV3-1/TRBV3-2	TRBJ2-2	-	-	TGTGCCAGCAGCCAACAAGATTGGGGACACCTGACCGGGGAGCTGTTTTTT	CASSQQDWGHLTGELFF
TRBV5-1	TRBJ2-2	-	-	TGCGCCAGCAACGAGGAAGGGGGAACGAACACCGGGGAGCTGTTTTTT	CASNEEGGTNTGELFF
TRBV28	TRBJ1-5	-	-	TGTGCCAGCACCAGCGGGGGCGGGGGCGGTCAGCCCCAGCATTTT	CASTSGGGGGQPQHF
TRBV3-1/TRBV3-2	TRBJ1-6	-	-	TGTGCCAGCAGCCAAGTCAGTGGAGCTGATTCACCCCTCCACTTT	CASSQVSGADSPLHF
TRBV5-5	TRBJ1-1	TRBD1	-	TGTGCCAGCAGAGTCGACAGGGCCACTAACACTGAAGCTTTCTTT	CASRVDRATNTEAFF
TRBV7-9	TRBJ2-7	TRBD2	-	TGTGCCAGCAGCCTTTCGACTAGCGGGGGGTCCTACGAGCAGTACTTC	CASSLSTSGGSYEQYF
TRBV5-5	TRBJ2-3	-	-	TGTGCCAGCAGCCTCTACACAGATACGCAGTATTTT	CASSLYTDTQYF
TRBV11-2	TRBJ2-6	TRBD1	-	TGTGCCAGCAGCGGGCCGGGACAGGGAGCCTCTGGGGCCAACGTCCTGACTTTC	CASSGPGQGASGANVLTF
TRBV5-4	TRBJ2-1	-	-	TGTGCCAGCAGCTTGAGGGGGGGGCGGTACAATGAGCAGTTCTTC	CASSLRGGRYNEQFF
TRBV4-1	TRBJ2-5	TRBD1	-	TGCGCCAGCAGCCAGTCCACCGGGACAGGGGATGAGACCCAGTACTTC	CASSQSTGTGDETQYF
TRBV3-1/TRBV3-2	TRBJ2-1	-	-	TGTGCCAGCAGCCAAGTAGGACAGTCTAACAATGAGCAGTTCTTC	CASSQVGQSNNEQFF
TRBV10-1	TRBJ1-5	-	-	TGCGCCAGCAGTGACCAACAGTGGCCCCAGCATTTT	CASSDQQWPQHF
TRBV7-3	TRBJ2-3	TRBD2	-	TGTGCCAGCAGCTCAGCGGGGGATACGCAGTATTTT	CASSSAGDTQYF
TRBV5-1	TRBJ1-4	-	-	TGCGCCAGCAGCTTAAACAGTCCCACAACTAATGAAAAACTGTTTTTT	CASSLNSPTTNEKLFF
TRBV5-1	TRBJ1-2	TRBD1	-	TGCGCCAGCAGCTTGACCGGACAGGGAAACTATGGCTACACCTTC	CASSLTGQGNYGYTF
TRBV7-9	TRBJ2-5	TRBD2	-	TGTGCCAGCAGCTTGGCGGGGGGACAAGAGACCCAGTACTTC	CASSLAGGQETQYF
TRBV5-1	TRBJ1-5	TRBD1	-	TGCGCCAGCAGCCCCTCGGGACAGGAGAATCAGCCCCAGCATTTT	CASSPSGQENQPQHF
TRBV30	TRBJ2-1	TRBD2	-	TGTGCCTTTAGCGGGGGGTACAATGAGCAGTTCTTC	CAFSGGYNEQFF
TRBV12-3/TRBV12-4	TRBJ1-2	-	-	TGTGCCAGCCGTGACAGGCATAACTATGGCTACACCTTC	CASRDRHNYGYTF
TRBV19	TRBJ2-1	-	-	TGTGCCAGTAGCCCCCGCTCAAGGAGTAACAATGAGCAGTTCTTC	CASSPRSRSNNEQFF
TRBV11-3	TRBJ1-3	TRBD1	-	TGTGCCAGCGGGACAGACGGAAACACCATATATTTT	CASGTDGNTIYF
TRBV9	TRBJ2-7	-	-	TGTGCCAGCAGCGTAGGGGCAAGCTCCGCCTCCTACGAGCAGTACTTC	CASSVGASSASYEQYF
TRBV10-3	TRBJ1-2	TRBD1	once	TGTGCCATCAGCGGGACAGGGAGGGAAAACTATGGCTACACCTTC	CAISGTGRENYGYTF
TRBV14	TRBJ1-2	-	-	TGTGCCAGCAGCCAGGACAGCTATGGCTACACCTTC	CASSQDSYGYTF
TRBV5-1	TRBJ2-7	-	-	TGCGCCAGCAGCTTGACCATCCTAGACCCCAACGAGCAGTACTTC	CASSLTILDPNEQYF
TRBV19	TRBJ1-1	-	-	TGTGCCACTCCCTTTTTTTCCAGGGTACCTGAAGCTTTCTTT	CATPFFSRVPEAFF
TRBV28	TRBJ1-1	-	few	TGTGCCATACAGGGCTCGAACACTGAAGCTTTCTTT	CAIQGSNTEAFF
TRBV18	TRBJ2-1	TRBD1	-	TGTGCCAGCTCACCCAGGACAGGGGGCTCCGACAATGAGCAGTTCTTC	CASSPRTGGSDNEQFF
TRBV3-1/TRBV3-2	TRBJ1-2	-	-	TGTGCCAGCAGCCAACACCCGGGACAACCTAATGGCTACACCTTC	CASSQHPGQPNGYTF
TRBV5-6	TRBJ1-4	TRBD1	-	TGTGCCAGCAGCTTGGAGGGTGACAGGGGGGAAAAACTGTTTTTT	CASSLEGDRGEKLFF
TRBV18	TRBJ1-1	-	-	TGTGCCAGCTCACCACGTGAGGGAGTAAACACTGAAGCTTTCTTT	CASSPREGVNTEAFF
TRBV14	TRBJ1-1	-	-	TGTGCCAGCAGCCAGAACCGGGACACTGAAGCTTTCTTT	CASSQNRDTEAFF
TRBV12-5	TRBJ1-2	TRBD1	-	TGTGCTAGTGCCAGGGACAGGCTCTATGGCTACACCTTC	CASARDRLYGYTF
TRBV3-1/TRBV3-2	TRBJ2-7	-	-	TGTCCCCCCCGCGAGCGGTACTTC	CPPRERYF
TRBV6-1	TRBJ2-7	-	once	TGTGCCAGCAGTGAGGGAATAGGGTGGACTAACGAGCAGTACTTC	CASSEGIGWTNEQYF
TRBV4-1	TRBJ1-5	TRBD1	-	TGCGCCAGCACCGGGACAGGGGAAATGGAACCCCAGCATTTT	CASTGTGEMEPQHF
TRBV4-1	TRBJ2-7	TRBD1	-	TGCGCCAGCAGCCCCCTACAGGGGTCGGGCGAGCAGTACTTC	CASSPLQGSGEQYF
TRBV7-9	TRBJ1-1	-	-	TGTGCCAGCAGCTTTGGGGGCATTGACACTGAAGCTTTCTTT	CASSFGGIDTEAFF
TRBV9	TRBJ1-1	-	-	TGTGCCAGCAGCGTAGACGGGGAGAACACTGAAGCTTTCTTT	CASSVDGENTEAFF
TRBV9	TRBJ1-4	TRBD1	-	TGTGCCAGCAGCCTGGGACAGGCGGGGAGTGAAAAACTGTTTTTT	CASSLGQAGSEKLFF
TRBV29-1	TRBJ2-7	-	-	TGCAGCGCCGCGGAGATGTACGAGCAGTACTTC	CSAAEMYEQYF
TRBV4-2	TRBJ2-1	TRBD2	-	TGTGCCAGCAGCCAAGCATTCAAGGCCGGACTAGCGGGGGGTGGCGATGAGCAGTTCTTC	CASSQAFKAGLAGGGDEQFF
TRBV11-2	TRBJ2-1	-	-	TGTGCCAGCACATTTTCCCCCCCGGATGAGCAGTTCTTC	CASTFSPPDEQFF
TRBV10-3	TRBJ2-2	TRBD2	-	TGTGCCATCACTAGCGGGGGGAACACCGGGGAGCTGTTTTTT	CAITSGGNTGELFF
TRBV28	TRBJ1-1	TRBD1	-	TGTGCCAGCAGTCCCTACAGGGGCCGCCGCACTGAAGCTTTCTTT	CASSPYRGRRTEAFF
TRBV6-5	TRBJ2-3	-	-	TGTGCCAGCAGTTACTCGAGGCTCACAGATACGCAGTATTTT	CASSYSRLTDTQYF
TRBV6-6	TRBJ1-5	-	-	TGTGCCAGCAGGTCGCAGGAGTTGGGGGGAGGACAGCCCCAGCATTTT	CASRSQELGGGQPQHF
TRBV2	TRBJ2-2	-	-	TGTGCCAGCAGTGATGTCCGGTTCACCGGGGAGCTGTTTTTT	CASSDVRFTGELFF
TRBV18	TRBJ1-1	TRBD1	-	TGTGCCAGCTCACCGGACAGGGCGAACACTGAAGCTTTCTTT	CASSPDRANTEAFF
TRBV30	TRBJ1-1	-	-	TGTGCCTGGAGTGTAAGCCGGCAGGGAGGGACTGAAGCTTTCTTT	CAWSVSRQGGTEAFF
TRBV5-1	TRBJ2-1	TRBD2	-	TGCGCCAGCAGCTTGGTGGGACTAGCGTCCTACAATGAGCAGTTCTTC	CASSLVGLASYNEQFF
TRBV4-1	TRBJ2-5	-	many	TGCGCCAGCAGCCAAGGGCAATCACAGACCCTGTCGGAGACCCAGTACTTC	CASSQGQSQTLSETQYF
TRBV2	TRBJ1-2	-	-	TGTGCCAGCAGTGAAGGGCAGAACTATGGCTACACCTTC	CASSEGQNYGYTF
TRBV5-4	TRBJ2-2	-	-	TGTGCCAGCAGCCGGACAGCTAACACCGGGGAGCTGTTTTTT	CASSRTANTGELFF